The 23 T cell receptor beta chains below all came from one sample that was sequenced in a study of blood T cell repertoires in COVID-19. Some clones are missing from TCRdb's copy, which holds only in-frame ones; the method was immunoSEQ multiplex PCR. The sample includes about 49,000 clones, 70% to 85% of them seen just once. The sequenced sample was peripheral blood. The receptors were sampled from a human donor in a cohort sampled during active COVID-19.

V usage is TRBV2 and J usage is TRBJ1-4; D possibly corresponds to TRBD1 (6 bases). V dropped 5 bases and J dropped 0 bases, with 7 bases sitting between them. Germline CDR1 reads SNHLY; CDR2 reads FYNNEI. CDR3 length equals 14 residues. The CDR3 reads CASSTGTTNEKLFF. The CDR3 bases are TGTGCCAGCAGTACAGGGACAACTAATGAAAAACTGTTTTTT.

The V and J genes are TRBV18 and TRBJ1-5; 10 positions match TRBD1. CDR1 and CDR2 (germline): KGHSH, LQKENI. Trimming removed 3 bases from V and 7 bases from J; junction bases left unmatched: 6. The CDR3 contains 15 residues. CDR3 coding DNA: TGTGCCAGCTCACCTGGGACAGGGGTATACCAGCCCCAGCATTTT. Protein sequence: CASSPGTGVYQPQHF.

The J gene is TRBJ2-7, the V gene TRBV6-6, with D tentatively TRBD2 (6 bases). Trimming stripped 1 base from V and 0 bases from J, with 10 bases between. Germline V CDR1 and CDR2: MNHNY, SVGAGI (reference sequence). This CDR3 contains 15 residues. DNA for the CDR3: TGTGCCAGCAGTTACTTGGAGGGGAGCTCCTACGAGCAGTACTTC. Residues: CASSYLEGSSYEQYF.

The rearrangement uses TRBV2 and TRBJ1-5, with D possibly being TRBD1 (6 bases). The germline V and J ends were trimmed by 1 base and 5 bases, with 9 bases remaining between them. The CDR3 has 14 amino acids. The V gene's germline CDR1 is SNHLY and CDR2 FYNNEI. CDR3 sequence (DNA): TGTGCCAGCAGTGAAGGGGGGCGCTATCAGCCCCAGCATTTT. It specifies CASSEGGRYQPQHF. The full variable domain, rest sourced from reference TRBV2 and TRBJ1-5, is EPEVTQTPSHQVTQMGQEVILRCVPISNHLYFYWYRQILGQKVEFLVSFYNNEISEKSEIFDDQFSVERPDGSNFTLKIRSTKLEDSAMYFCASSEGGRYQPQHFGDGTRLSIL.

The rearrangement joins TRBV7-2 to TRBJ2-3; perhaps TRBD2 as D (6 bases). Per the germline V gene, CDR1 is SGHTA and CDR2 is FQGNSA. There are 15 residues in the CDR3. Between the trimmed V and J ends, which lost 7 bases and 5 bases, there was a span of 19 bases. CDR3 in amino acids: CASTPRGGWLDTQYF. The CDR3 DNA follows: TGTGCCAGCACCCCCCGGGGAGGTTGGTTAGATACGCAGTATTTT.

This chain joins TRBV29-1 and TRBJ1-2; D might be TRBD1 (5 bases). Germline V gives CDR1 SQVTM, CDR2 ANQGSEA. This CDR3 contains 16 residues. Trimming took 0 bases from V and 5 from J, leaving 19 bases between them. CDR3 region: CSVEDWVGAGRYGYTF. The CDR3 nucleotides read TGCAGCGTTGAAGATTGGGTAGGGGCTGGGCGTTATGGCTACACCTTC.

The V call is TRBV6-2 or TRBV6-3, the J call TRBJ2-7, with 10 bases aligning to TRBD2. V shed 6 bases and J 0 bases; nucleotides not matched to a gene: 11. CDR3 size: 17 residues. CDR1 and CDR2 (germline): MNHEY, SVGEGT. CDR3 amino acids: CASSRGLAHTSSYEQYF. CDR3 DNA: TGTGCCAGCAGCCGGGGACTAGCGCATACTAGCTCCTACGAGCAGTACTTC.

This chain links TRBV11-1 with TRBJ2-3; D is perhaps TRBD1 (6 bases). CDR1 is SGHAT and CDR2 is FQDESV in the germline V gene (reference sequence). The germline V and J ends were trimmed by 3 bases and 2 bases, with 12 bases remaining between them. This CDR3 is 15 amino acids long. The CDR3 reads CASSLGHRITDTQYF. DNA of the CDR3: TGTGCCAGCAGCTTGGGACACCGGATCACAGATACGCAGTATTTT.

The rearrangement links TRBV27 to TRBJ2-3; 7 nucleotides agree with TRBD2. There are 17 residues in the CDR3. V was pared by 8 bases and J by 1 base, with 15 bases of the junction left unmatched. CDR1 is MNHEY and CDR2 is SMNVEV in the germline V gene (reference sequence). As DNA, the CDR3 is TGTGCCAGCTGTCCCAGCGGGGACTTCCTTGGCACAGATACGCAGTATTTT. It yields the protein CASCPSGDFLGTDTQYF.

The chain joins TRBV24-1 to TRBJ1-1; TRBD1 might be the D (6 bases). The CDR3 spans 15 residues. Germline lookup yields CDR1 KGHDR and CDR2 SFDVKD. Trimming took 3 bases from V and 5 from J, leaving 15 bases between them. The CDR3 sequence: CATSDSRTVSTEAFF. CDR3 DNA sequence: TGTGCCACCAGTGATAGCAGGACAGTATCAACTGAAGCTTTCTTT.

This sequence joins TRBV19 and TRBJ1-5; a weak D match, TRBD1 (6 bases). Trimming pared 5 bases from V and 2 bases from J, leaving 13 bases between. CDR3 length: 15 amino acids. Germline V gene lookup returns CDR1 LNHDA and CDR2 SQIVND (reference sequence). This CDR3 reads CASSALGQGNQPQHF. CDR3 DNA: TGTGCCAGTAGTGCCCTGGGACAAGGCAATCAGCCCCAGCATTTT.

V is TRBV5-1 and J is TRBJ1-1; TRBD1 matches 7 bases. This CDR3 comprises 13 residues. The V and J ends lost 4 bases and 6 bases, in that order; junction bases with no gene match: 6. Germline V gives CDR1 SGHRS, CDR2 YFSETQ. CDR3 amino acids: CASSLGQGAEAFF. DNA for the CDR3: TGCGCCAGCAGCCTGGGGCAGGGGGCTGAAGCTTTCTTT.

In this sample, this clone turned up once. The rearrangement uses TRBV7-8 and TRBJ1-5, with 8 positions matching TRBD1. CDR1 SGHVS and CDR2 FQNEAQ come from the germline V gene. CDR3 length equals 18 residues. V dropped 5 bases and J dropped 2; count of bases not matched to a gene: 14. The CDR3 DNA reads TGTGCCAGCAGCGTAACCCCTGGACAGGGTGGTCGCAATCAGCCCCAGCATTTT. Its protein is CASSVTPGQGGRNQPQHF.

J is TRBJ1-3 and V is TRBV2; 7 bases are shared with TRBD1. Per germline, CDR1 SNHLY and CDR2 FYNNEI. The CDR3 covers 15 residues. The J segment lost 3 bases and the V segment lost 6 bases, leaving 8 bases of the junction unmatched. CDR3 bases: TGTGCCAGCAGGGTACAGGGGTCTGGTGGAAACACCATATATTTT. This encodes CASRVQGSGGNTIYF.

The CDR3 protein is CASSGHRGNYNEQFF. As DNA, the CDR3 is TGTGCCAGCAGCGGCCACAGGGGGAATTACAATGAGCAGTTCTTC. The gene calls are TRBV7-9 and TRBJ2-1; 8 positions agree with TRBD1. The CDR3 is made up of 15 amino acids. Germline V gives CDR1 SEHNR, CDR2 FQNEAQ (reference sequence). V trimming: 5 bases; J trimming: 4 bases; junction bases outside the gene matches: 7.

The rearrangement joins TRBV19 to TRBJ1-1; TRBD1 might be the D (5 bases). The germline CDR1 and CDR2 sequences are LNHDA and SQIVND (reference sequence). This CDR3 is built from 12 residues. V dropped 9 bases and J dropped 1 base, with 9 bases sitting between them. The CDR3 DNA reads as TGTGCCAGCAACGACAGGAACACTGAAGCTTTCTTT. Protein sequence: CASNDRNTEAFF. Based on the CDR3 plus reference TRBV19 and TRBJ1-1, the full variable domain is DGGITQSPKYLFRKEGQNVTLSCEQNLNHDAMYWYRQDPGQGLRLIYYSQIVNDFQKGDIAEGYSVSREKKESFPLTVTSAQKNPTAFYLCASNDRNTEAFFGQGTRLTVV.

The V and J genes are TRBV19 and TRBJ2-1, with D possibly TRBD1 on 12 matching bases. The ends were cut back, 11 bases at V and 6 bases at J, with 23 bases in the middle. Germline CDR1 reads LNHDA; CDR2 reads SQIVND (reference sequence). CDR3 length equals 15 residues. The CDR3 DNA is TGTGCCGTAGCGGGGGGGACAGGGGGCTCCAATGAGCAGTTCTTC. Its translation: CAVAGGTGGSNEQFF. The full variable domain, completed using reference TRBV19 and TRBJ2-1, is DGGITQSPKYLFRKEGQNVTLSCEQNLNHDAMYWYRQDPGQGLRLIYYSQIVNDFQKGDIAEGYSVSREKKESFPLTVTSAQKNPTAFYLCAVAGGTGGSNEQFFGPGTRLTVL.

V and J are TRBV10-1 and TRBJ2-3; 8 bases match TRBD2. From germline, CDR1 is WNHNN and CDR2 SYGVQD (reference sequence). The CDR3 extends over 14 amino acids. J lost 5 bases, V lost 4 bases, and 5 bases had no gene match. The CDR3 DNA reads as TGCGCCAGCAGTGGCGGGGGGCCGGGAGATACGCAGTATTTT. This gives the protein CASSGGGPGDTQYF.

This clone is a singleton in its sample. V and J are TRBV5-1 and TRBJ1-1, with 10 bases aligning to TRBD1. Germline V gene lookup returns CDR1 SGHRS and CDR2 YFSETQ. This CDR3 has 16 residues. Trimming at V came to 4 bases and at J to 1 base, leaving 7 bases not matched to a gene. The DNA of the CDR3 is TGCGCCAGCAGCCCCGGGACAGGGGTGAGGAACACTGAAGCTTTCTTT. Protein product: CASSPGTGVRNTEAFF.

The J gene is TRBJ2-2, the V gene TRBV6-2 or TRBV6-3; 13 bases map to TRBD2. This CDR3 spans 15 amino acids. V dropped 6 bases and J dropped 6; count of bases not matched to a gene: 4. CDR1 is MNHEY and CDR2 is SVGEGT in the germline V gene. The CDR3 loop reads CASSSGLAGAGELFF. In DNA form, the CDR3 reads TGTGCCAGCAGCAGCGGACTAGCGGGAGCCGGGGAGCTGTTTTTT.

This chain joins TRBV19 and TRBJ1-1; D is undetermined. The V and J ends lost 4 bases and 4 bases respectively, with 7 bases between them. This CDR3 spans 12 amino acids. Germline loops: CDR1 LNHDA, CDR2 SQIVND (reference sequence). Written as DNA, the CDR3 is TGTGCCAGTAGTAGATTCGGCACTGAAGCTTTCTTT. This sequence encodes CASSRFGTEAFF.

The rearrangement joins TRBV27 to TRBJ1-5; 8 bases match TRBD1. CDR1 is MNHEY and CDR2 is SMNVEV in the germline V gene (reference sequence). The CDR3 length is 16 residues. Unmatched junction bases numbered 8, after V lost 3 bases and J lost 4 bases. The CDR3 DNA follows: TGTGCCAGCAGTTTGGCCGGGACAGGTAGGAATCAGCCCCAGCATTTT. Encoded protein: CASSLAGTGRNQPQHF.

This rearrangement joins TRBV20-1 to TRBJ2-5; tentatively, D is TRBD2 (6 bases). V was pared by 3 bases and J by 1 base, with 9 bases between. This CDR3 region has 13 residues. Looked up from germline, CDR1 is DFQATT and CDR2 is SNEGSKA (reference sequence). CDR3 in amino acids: CSASGGVQETQYF. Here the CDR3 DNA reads TGCAGTGCTAGTGGCGGGGTCCAAGAGACCCAGTACTTC.